This T cell receptor (beta chain) was sequenced in a study of CD8 T cells in Susac syndrome. RNA, at roughly 0.45 to 1 ug, was reverse transcribed with random hexamers. TCRdb redid the calling of the immunoSEQ multiplex PCR reads with MiXCR, one entry per CDR3 protein. The sample consists of over 350,000 distinct CDR3 sequences, approximately 85% of them appearing once. V was pared by 0 bases and J by 4 bases, with 6 bases of the junction left unmatched. This CDR3 has 15 amino acids. Germline lookup yields CDR1 SGHRS and CDR2 YFSETQ. This TCR was recovered from a human donor with multiple sclerosis. Sequenced: CD8+ T cells from PBMCs. The rearrangement links TRBV5-1 to TRBJ2-7; 8 bases are shared with TRBD1. CDR3 DNA sequence: TGCGCCAGCAGCTTGGGAGCGACAGGGGTTTACGAGCAGTACTTC. Residues: CASSLGATGVYEQYF.